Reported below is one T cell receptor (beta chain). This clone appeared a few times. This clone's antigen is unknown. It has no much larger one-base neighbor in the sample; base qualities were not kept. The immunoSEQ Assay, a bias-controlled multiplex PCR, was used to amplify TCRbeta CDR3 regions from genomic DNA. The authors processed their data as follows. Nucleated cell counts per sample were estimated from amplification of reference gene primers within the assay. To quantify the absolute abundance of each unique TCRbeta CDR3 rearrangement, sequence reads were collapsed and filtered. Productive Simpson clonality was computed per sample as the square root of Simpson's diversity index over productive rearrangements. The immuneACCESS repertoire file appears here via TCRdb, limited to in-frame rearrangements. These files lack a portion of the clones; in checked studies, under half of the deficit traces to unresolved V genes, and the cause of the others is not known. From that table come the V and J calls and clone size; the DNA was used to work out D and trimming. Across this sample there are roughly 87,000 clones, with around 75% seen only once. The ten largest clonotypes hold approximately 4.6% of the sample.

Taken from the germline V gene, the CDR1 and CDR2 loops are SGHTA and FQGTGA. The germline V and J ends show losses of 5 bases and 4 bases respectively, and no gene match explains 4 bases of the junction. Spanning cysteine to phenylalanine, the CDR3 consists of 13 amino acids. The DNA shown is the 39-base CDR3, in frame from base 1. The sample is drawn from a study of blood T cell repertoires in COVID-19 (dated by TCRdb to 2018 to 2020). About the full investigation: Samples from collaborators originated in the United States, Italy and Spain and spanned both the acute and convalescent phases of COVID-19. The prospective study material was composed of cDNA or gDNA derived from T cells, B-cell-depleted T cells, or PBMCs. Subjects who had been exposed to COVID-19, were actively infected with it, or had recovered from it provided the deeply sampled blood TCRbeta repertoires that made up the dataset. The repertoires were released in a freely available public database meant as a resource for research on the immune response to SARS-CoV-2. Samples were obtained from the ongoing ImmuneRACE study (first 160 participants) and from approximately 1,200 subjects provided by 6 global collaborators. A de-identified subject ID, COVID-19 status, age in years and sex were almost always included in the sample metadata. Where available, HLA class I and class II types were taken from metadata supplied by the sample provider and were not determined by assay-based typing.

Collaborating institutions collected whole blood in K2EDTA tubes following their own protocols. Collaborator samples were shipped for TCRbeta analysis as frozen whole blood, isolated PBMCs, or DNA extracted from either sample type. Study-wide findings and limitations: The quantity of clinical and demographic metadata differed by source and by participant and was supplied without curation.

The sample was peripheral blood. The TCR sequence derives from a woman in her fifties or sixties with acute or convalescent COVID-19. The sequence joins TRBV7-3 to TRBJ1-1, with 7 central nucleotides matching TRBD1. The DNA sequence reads TGTGCCAGCAGCGTCGACAGGGTCACTGAAGCTTTCTTT. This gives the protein CASSVDRVTEAFF.